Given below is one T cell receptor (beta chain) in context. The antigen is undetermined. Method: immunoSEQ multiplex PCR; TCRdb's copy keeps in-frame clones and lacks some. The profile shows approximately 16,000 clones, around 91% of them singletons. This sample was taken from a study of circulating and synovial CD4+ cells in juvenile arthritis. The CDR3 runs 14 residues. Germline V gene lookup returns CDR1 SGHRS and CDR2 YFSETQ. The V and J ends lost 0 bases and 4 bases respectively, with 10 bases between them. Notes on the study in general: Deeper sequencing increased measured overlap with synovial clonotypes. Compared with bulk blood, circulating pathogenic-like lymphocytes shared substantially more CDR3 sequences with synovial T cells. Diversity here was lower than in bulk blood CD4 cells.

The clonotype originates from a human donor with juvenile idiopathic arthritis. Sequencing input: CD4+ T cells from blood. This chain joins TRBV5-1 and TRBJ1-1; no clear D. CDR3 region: CASSLEQPRTEAFF. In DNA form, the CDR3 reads TGCGCCAGCAGCTTGGAACAGCCGCGCACTGAAGCTTTCTTT.